This T cell receptor beta chain was recorded in a study of blood T cell repertoires in COVID-19. Study context: PBMCs, B-cell-depleted T cells, or T cells were the source of the cDNA or gDNA that made up the material.

Sequencing was performed with immunoSEQ multiplex PCR; in TCRdb, only in-frame clones are kept and a portion is missing. This table has under 350,000 clones, approximately 90% appearing once. The CDR3 totals 13 residues. V dropped 4 bases and J dropped 10 bases, with 12 bases sitting between them. Germline CDR1 reads SGHDT; CDR2 reads YYEEEE. This clonotype was obtained from a man aged 18 to 35 with active or convalescent COVID-19. The chain has TRBV5-6 and TRBJ1-6; possibly TRBD1 for D (5 bases). Sequenced material: peripheral blood. CDR3 bases: TGTGCCAGCAGCGCAGGGTTCGACTCACCCCTCCACTTT. Amino acids: CASSAGFDSPLHF.